One and the same sample provided the 8 T cell receptor beta chains below, sequenced in a study of shared clonotypes between healthy human individuals. This table comes from immunoSEQ multiplex PCR, and its TCRdb copy is limited to in-frame clones, with some not included. The data show roughly 2.2 million clones, with over 85% seen just once and 0.39% held by the top ten. The source material was naive CD4+ T cells from PBMCs. Described subset: CD45RA+ positively selected. These receptors all come from a man aged 18 to 30 in good health. Some clones in this sample may be carry-over from other donors' samples.

The chain combines TRBV30 with TRBJ1-2, with D tentatively TRBD1 (6 bases). V lost 2 bases and J 3 bases, leaving 19 bases between the germline ends. Germline V gene lookup returns CDR1 GTSNPN and CDR2 SVGIG (reference sequence). The CDR3 covers 16 residues. As DNA, the CDR3 is TGTGCCTGGAGTCCGCGGGGGCCAGGGACCCACTATGGCTACACCTTC. Its translation: CAWSPRGPGTHYGYTF.

The chain recombines TRBV5-4 with TRBJ2-1; D is tentatively TRBD1 or TRBD2 (5 bases each). Germline assignment: CDR1 SGHNT and CDR2 YYREEE (reference sequence). The CDR3 has 15 amino acids. Trimming left V 4 bases short and J 8 bases short, with 19 bases between. Written as DNA, the CDR3 is TGTGCCAGCAGCGTCCGGGACGGGACCTCGTATGAGCAGTTCTTC. It yields the protein CASSVRDGTSYEQFF.

The chain links TRBV25-1 to TRBJ2-7, with TRBD1 as a possible D gene (5 bases). V lost 6 bases to trimming and J lost 5 bases, with 17 bases between them. The CDR3 totals 14 residues. CDR1 and CDR2 (germline): MGHDK, SYGVNS. DNA for the CDR3: TGTGCCAGCAGGGCCGGGCAGGGCCTCCACGAGCAGTACTTC. This sequence encodes CASRAGQGLHEQYF.

This chain connects TRBV28 to TRBJ1-1; maybe TRBD1 (5 bases). CDR1 and CDR2 from the germline V gene are MDHEN and SYDVKM. Trimming stripped 6 bases from V and 7 bases from J, with 18 bases between. This CDR3 spans 14 amino acids. The CDR3 region is CASRAPGGGIEAFF. In DNA form, the CDR3 reads TGTGCCAGCAGGGCCCCTGGGGGGGGTATTGAAGCTTTCTTT.

This chain links TRBV28 with TRBJ1-6; 7 bases line up with TRBD1. CDR1 MDHEN and CDR2 SYDVKM come from the germline V gene. V dropped 5 bases and J dropped 9; count of bases not matched to a gene: 7. This CDR3 region has 14 residues. The CDR3, as DNA: TGTGCCAGCAGTCGGTTACAGGGGTCTTCACCCCTCCACTTT. It translates to CASSRLQGSSPLHF.

This clone was found once. The V and J genes are TRBV9 and TRBJ2-1; tentative D call: TRBD2 (6 bases). Germline lookup yields CDR1 SGDLS and CDR2 YYNGEE. The CDR3 runs to 16 residues. V lost 3 bases and J lost 0, with 13 bases in between. CDR3 amino acids: CASSEGSGISYNEQFF. DNA of the CDR3: TGTGCCAGCAGCGAGGGTAGCGGTATCTCCTACAATGAGCAGTTCTTC.

This clone has a single count. CDR3 sequence reads: CASRRLGQGTYEQYF. The CDR3 nucleotides read TGTGCCAGCAGGAGGTTGGGACAGGGAACCTACGAGCAGTACTTC. The chain joins TRBV6-1 to TRBJ2-7, with 9 bases lining up with TRBD1. The junction had 8 bases not matched to a gene; V was cut back by 6 bases and J by 2 bases. This CDR3 has 15 amino acids. The germline V gene has CDR1 MNHNS and CDR2 SASEGT.

V usage is TRBV2 and J usage is TRBJ1-2; TRBD1 is a possible D gene (5 bases). The CDR3 has 14 residues. From germline, CDR1 is SNHLY and CDR2 FYNNEI. V shed 8 bases and J shed 1 base, with 14 bases lying between them. The CDR3 coding sequence is TGTGCCAGCGGGGGTTCCGTTCGTAACTATGGCTACACCTTC. The encoded protein is CASGGSVRNYGYTF.